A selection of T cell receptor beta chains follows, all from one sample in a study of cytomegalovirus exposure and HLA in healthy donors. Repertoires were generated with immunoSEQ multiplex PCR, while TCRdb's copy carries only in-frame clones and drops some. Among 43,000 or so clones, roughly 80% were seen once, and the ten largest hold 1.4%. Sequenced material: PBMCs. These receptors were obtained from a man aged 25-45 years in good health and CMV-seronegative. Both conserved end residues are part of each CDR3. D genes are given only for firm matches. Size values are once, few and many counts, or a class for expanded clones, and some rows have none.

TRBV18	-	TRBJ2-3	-	CASSQGVAASTDTQYF	TGTGCCAGCTCACAAGGGGTAGCGGCGAGCACAGATACGCAGTATTTT
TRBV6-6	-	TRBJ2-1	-	CASIRKGGPVEQFF	TGTGCCAGCATTCGCAAAGGAGGGCCCGTTGAGCAGTTCTTC
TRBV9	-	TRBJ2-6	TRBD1	CASSTPGQHSGANVLTF	TGTGCCAGCAGCACGCCGGGACAGCACTCTGGGGCCAACGTCCTGACTTTC
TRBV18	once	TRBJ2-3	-	CASSPPGWSTDTQYF	TGTGCCAGCTCACCTCCAGGCTGGAGCACAGATACGCAGTATTTT
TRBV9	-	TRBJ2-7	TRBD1	CASSVGQGEYEQYF	TGTGCCAGCAGCGTAGGACAGGGGGAGTACGAGCAGTACTTC
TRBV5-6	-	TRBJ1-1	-	CASSRGRANTEAFF	TGTGCCAGCAGCCGAGGCAGGGCGAACACTGAAGCTTTCTTT
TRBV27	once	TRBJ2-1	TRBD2	CASSFQGLGRNEQFF	TGTGCCAGCAGTTTTCAGGGACTAGGTCGCAATGAGCAGTTCTTC
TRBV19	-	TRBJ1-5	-	CASSIGRGAHQPQHF	TGTGCCAGTAGTATAGGGCGGGGGGCCCATCAGCCCCAGCATTTT
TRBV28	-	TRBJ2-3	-	CASRAGRTQYF	TGTGCCAGTAGGGCAGGGCGCACGCAGTATTTT
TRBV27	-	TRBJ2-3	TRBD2	CASSLTGTSGSTDTQYF	TGTGCCAGCAGCTTAACCGGGACTAGCGGGAGCACAGATACGCAGTATTTT
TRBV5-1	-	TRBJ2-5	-	CASSEQGVQETQYF	TGCGCCAGCAGCGAACAGGGTGTCCAAGAGACCCAGTACTTC
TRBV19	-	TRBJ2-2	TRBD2	CASSGRDTGELFF	TGTGCCAGTAGCGGGAGGGACACCGGGGAGCTGTTTTTT
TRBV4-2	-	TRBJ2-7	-	CASSQGSGSGTYEQYF	TGTGCCAGCAGCCAAGGGTCGGGCTCAGGGACCTACGAGCAGTACTTC
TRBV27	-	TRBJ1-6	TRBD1	CASSLRTGDSALHF	TGTGCCAGCAGTTTAAGAACAGGGGACTCGGCCCTCCACTTT
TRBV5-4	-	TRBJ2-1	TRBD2	CASSLVSGSAGNEQFF	TGTGCCAGCAGCTTGGTTAGCGGGAGTGCGGGGAATGAGCAGTTCTTC
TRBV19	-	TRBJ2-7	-	CASSPGGARAYEQYF	TGTGCCAGTAGCCCTGGGGGGGCCCGGGCCTACGAGCAGTACTTC
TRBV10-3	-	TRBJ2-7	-	CAISESGSGLYEQYF	TGTGCCATCAGTGAGTCAGGGAGCGGGCTTTACGAGCAGTACTTC
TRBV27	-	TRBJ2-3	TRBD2	CASSFLAEHGTQYF	TGTGCCAGCTCTTTCCTAGCGGAGCATGGTACGCAGTATTTT
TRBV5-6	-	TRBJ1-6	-	CASHGLRSSSYNSPLHF	TGTGCCAGCCACGGACTGCGGTCGAGCTCCTATAATTCACCCCTCCACTTT
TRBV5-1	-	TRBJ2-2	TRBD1	CASSLLTGGTGELFF	TGCGCCAGCAGCTTGTTGACAGGGGGCACCGGGGAGCTGTTTTTT
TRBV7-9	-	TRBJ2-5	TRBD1	CASSTTGQGGGETQYF	TGTGCCAGCAGCACAACAGGACAGGGGGGTGGGGAGACCCAGTACTTC
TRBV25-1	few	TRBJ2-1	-	CASSEGTGSFRDEQFF	TGTGCCAGCAGTGAAGGCACAGGGTCTTTTAGGGATGAGCAGTTCTTC
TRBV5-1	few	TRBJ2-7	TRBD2	CASSLLSGGSYEQYF	TGCGCCAGCAGCTTACTCTCGGGGGGAAGCTACGAGCAGTACTTC
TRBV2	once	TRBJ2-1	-	CASTPGRAFNTYNEQFF	TGTGCCAGCACGCCAGGCCGAGCTTTTAACACGTACAATGAGCAGTTCTTC
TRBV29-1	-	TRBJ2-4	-	CSVEGRDLAKNIQYF	TGCAGCGTTGAGGGCAGGGATCTAGCCAAAAACATTCAGTACTTC
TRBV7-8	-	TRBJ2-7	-	CASSLGSAATYEQYF	TGTGCCAGCAGCTTAGGGTCAGCGGCCACCTACGAGCAGTACTTC
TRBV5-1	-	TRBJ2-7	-	CASSFPDRPTNEQYF	TGCGCCAGCAGCTTCCCCGACAGGCCGACCAACGAGCAGTACTTC
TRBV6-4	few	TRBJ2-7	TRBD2	CASSDPRGGRELSYEQYF	TGTGCCAGCAGTGACCCAAGGGGAGGGCGGGAGTTGTCCTACGAGCAGTACTTC
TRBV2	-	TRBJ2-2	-	CASGEITGMTGELFF	TGTGCCAGCGGGGAAATTACAGGAATGACCGGGGAGCTGTTTTTT
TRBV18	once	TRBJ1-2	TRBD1	CASSPSDRGVSGYTF	TGTGCCAGCTCACCCTCGGACAGGGGGGTGAGTGGCTACACCTTC
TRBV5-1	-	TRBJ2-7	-	CASSYRGISYEQYF	TGCGCCAGCAGCTATAGGGGCATCTCCTACGAGCAGTACTTC
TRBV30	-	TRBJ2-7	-	CAWSPTTAARHF	TGTGCCTGGAGCCCTACCACAGCGGCGCGGCACTTC
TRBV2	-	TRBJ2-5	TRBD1	CARGGTAEETQYF	TGTGCCAGAGGTGGGACAGCGGAAGAGACCCAGTACTTC
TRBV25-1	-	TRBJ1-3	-	CASSASVSGNTIYF	TGTGCCAGCAGTGCTTCAGTTTCTGGAAACACCATATATTTT
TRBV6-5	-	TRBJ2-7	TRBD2	CASSPLGGYEQYF	TGTGCCAGCAGTCCACTCGGGGGGTACGAGCAGTACTTC
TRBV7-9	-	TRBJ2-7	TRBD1	CSSSSPGTGPYEQYF	TGTTCCAGCAGTTCTCCCGGGACAGGACCCTACGAGCAGTACTTC
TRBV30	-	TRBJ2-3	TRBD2	CAWSAGLAGVQDTQYF	TGTGCCTGGAGTGCCGGACTAGCGGGAGTTCAAGATACGCAGTATTTT
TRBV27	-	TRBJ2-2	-	CASSFGRFGGIGELFF	TGTGCCAGCAGTTTTGGGCGTTTCGGGGGAATCGGGGAGCTGTTTTTT
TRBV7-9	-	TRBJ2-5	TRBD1	CASSLSARGETQYF	TGTGCCAGCAGCTTATCGGCCAGGGGGGAGACCCAGTACTTC
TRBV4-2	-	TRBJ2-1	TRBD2	CASSQGGLAEIYNEQFF	TGTGCCAGCAGCCAAGGGGGACTAGCGGAGATTTACAATGAGCAGTTCTTC
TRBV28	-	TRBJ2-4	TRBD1	CASSSGTGLQSTKNIQYF	TGTGCCAGCAGTTCCGGGACAGGGCTCCAGAGCACCAAAAACATTCAGTACTTC
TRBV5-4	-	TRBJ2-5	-	CASSLGGVKETQYF	TGTGCCAGCAGCTTGGGGGGAGTGAAAGAGACCCAGTACTTC
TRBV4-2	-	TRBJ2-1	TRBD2	CASSRGLAGVSWYEQFF	TGTGCCAGCAGCAGGGGACTAGCGGGAGTGAGTTGGTATGAGCAGTTCTTC
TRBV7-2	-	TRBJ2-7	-	CASSVDPSVYERYF	TGTGCCAGCAGCGTTGACCCGAGTGTCTACGAGCGGTACTTC
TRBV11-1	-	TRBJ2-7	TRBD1	CASSPQGAGYEQYF	TGTGCCAGCAGCCCACAGGGGGCAGGCTACGAGCAGTACTTC
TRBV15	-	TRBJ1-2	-	CATSRDSYGYTF	TGTGCCACCAGCAGAGACAGCTATGGCTACACCTTC
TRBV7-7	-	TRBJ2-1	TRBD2	CASSSLAGGVGEQFF	TGTGCCAGCAGCTCACTAGCGGGAGGGGTAGGTGAGCAGTTCTTC
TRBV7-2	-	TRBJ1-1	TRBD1	CASSLAGQGSTEAFF	TGTGCCAGCAGCTTAGCGGGACAGGGGAGCACTGAAGCTTTCTTT
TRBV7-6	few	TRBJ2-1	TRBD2	CASSAVLAESSYNEQFF	TGTGCCAGCAGCGCTGTGCTAGCGGAAAGCTCCTACAATGAGCAGTTCTTC
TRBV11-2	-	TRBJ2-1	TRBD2	CASTKTVASGSRSYNEQFF	TGTGCCAGCACCAAAACGGTCGCTAGCGGGAGCAGGAGCTACAATGAGCAGTTCTTC
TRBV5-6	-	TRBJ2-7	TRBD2	CASSPGTRVGYEQYF	TGTGCCAGCAGCCCCGGGACTAGGGTAGGCTACGAGCAGTACTTC
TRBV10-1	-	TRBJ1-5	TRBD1	CASRRTGQDNQPQHF	TGCGCCAGCAGGAGAACGGGACAGGACAATCAGCCCCAGCATTTT
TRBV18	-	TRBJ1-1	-	CASSPYRAPLPINTEAFF	TGTGCCAGCTCACCATACAGGGCCCCCTTGCCAATTAACACTGAAGCTTTCTTT
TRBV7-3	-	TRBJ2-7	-	CASSLSASAYYEQYF	TGTGCCAGCAGCTTAAGTGCATCGGCCTACTACGAGCAGTACTTC
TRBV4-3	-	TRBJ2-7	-	CASSQDGAAGGYEQYF	TGCGCCAGCAGCCAAGATGGGGCCGCCGGAGGGTACGAGCAGTACTTC